The 8 T cell receptor beta chains presented below share a single source sample, sequenced in a study of technical replicates of blood from several donors. TCRdb keeps only in-frame clones here, not all; method: immunoSEQ multiplex PCR. This sample carries 10,000 to 15,000 clones, 80% to 95% of them seen once, and the ten largest clones take about 8.9%. The sequenced material came from PBMCs. The receptors stem from a human donor in good health.

V usage is TRBV30 and J usage is TRBJ1-2; 8 bases line up with TRBD1. Germline V gene data show CDR1 as GTSNPN and CDR2 as SVGIG (reference sequence). The CDR3 spans 13 residues. V shed 5 bases, J shed 8 bases, and the junction held 10 bases outside the gene matches. This CDR3 is CAWGIQGARGYTF. CDR3 DNA: TGTGCCTGGGGTATTCAGGGGGCGCGGGGCTACACCTTC.

This chain joins TRBV7-9 and TRBJ2-7, with 7 bases that match TRBD2. CDR1 and CDR2 from the germline V gene are SEHNR and FQNEAQ (reference sequence). The CDR3 is 14 amino acids. V trimming: 5 bases; J trimming: 0 bases; junction bases outside the gene matches: 4. CDR3 in DNA: TGTGCCAGCAGCCCTGAGCGGGGCTCCTACGAGCAGTACTTC. Residues: CASSPERGSYEQYF.

Only one count was recorded for this clone. This sequence joins TRBV19 and TRBJ2-1, with TRBD2 as a possible D gene (6 bases). The CDR3 contains 16 residues. Germline CDR1 is LNHDA and CDR2 is SQIVND (reference sequence). V lost 3 bases, J lost 0 bases, and 12 bases lay in between. The CDR3 here is CASSMASVSSYNEQFF. The CDR3 DNA reads as TGTGCCAGTAGTATGGCTAGCGTGAGCTCCTACAATGAGCAGTTCTTC.

This chain links TRBV5-4 with TRBJ2-1, with 7 bases fitting TRBD2. The CDR3 contains 13 residues. The V segment lost 2 bases and the J segment 9 bases; nucleotides outside the gene matches: 5. Germline assignment: CDR1 SGHNT and CDR2 YYREEE (reference sequence). CDR3 DNA sequence: TGTGCCAGCAGCTTTGGTGGGAGGGGTGAGCAGTTCTTC. Encoded protein: CASSFGGRGEQFF. The full variable domain, rest sourced from reference TRBV5-4 and TRBJ2-1, is ETGVTQSPTHLIKTRGQQVTLRCSSQSGHNTVSWYQQALGQGPQFIFQYYREEENGRGNFPPRFSGLQFPNYSSELNVNALELDDSALYLCASSFGGRGEQFFGPGTRLTVL.

The chain joins TRBV5-4 to TRBJ2-7, with 8 positions matching TRBD2. Germline-derived CDR1 and CDR2 are SGHNT and YYREEE (reference sequence). The CDR3 spans 14 residues. J lost 4 bases, V lost 1 base, and 4 bases had no gene match. CDR3 in amino acids: CASSLSGSGYEQYF. CDR3 in DNA: TGTGCCAGCAGCTTGAGCGGGAGTGGTTACGAGCAGTACTTC.

The chain has TRBV27 and TRBJ1-2; D is unclear. Germline CDR1 and CDR2: MNHEY and SMNVEV (reference sequence). Trimming stripped 9 bases from V and 3 bases from J, with 14 bases between. The CDR3 consists of 13 residues. CDR3 coding DNA: TGTGCCAGTATGGGAGTACACGACTATGGCTACACCTTC. Residues: CASMGVHDYGYTF.

This clone was observed once. CDR3 nucleotide sequence: TGTGCCAGCAGCACCTCCCTAGACAGCAACACTGAAGCTTTCTTT. It encodes CASSTSLDSNTEAFF. The chain links TRBV9 to TRBJ1-1, with D perhaps TRBD1 (5 bases). Trimming took 4 bases from V and 2 from J, leaving 15 bases between them. The CDR3 extends over 15 amino acids. CDR1 is SGDLS, CDR2 YYNGEE, per germline.

The chain recombines TRBV5-6 with TRBJ2-5; D is uncertain. V gave up 1 base and J gave up 8 bases, with 18 bases separating them. This CDR3 has 15 amino acids. Germline lookup yields CDR1 SGHDT and CDR2 YYEEEE. This chain's CDR3 is CASSLSRVYSLTQYF. The DNA of the CDR3 is TGTGCCAGCAGCTTGTCCCGTGTCTACTCCTTAACCCAGTACTTC.